Below, 16 T cell receptor beta chains from the same sample are listed, as sequenced in a study of cytomegalovirus exposure and HLA in healthy donors. The PCR employed 60 Vbeta primers together with 13 Jbeta primers. Profiling relied on immunoSEQ multiplex PCR, and the TCRdb table lists in-frame clones only, not all of them. Among about 93,000 clones listed, just over 75% were seen once. Sequencing was done on a sample of PBMCs. The receptors shown here come from a man aged 30 to 45 in good health and CMV-seronegative.

The genes are TRBV7-2 and TRBJ1-6, with D possibly matching TRBD1 (5 bases). The CDR3 contains 17 residues. Germline V gene data show CDR1 as SGHTA and CDR2 as FQGNSA. Between the trimmed V and J ends, which lost 4 bases and 8 bases, there was a span of 21 bases. Here the CDR3 DNA reads TGTGCCAGCAGCTGGGCGGATCGGGGCTGGGGGGATTCACCCCTCCACTTT. It codes for CASSWADRGWGDSPLHF.

In its sample, this clone was seen a few times. This likely reflects a read error, since a far larger clone is one base away. This sequence joins TRBV5-6 and TRBJ2-7, with D perhaps TRBD2 (6 bases). The CDR3 consists of 14 residues. CDR1 is SGHDT and CDR2 is YYEEEE in the germline V gene. Trimming took 4 bases from V and 7 from J, leaving 18 bases between them. The DNA for the CDR3 is TGTGCCAGCAGCCACGGGGTAGCGGCGTGGGAGCAGTACTTC. Translating it yields CASSHGVAAWEQYF.

The V call is TRBV11-3, the J call TRBJ1-1; a possible D gene is TRBD1 (6 bases). Deletions cut 6 bases from V and 1 base from J, with 12 bases between. This CDR3 contains 14 residues. Germline V gene lookup returns CDR1 SGHNT and CDR2 YENEEA. CDR3 region: CASRPGTKNTEAFF. The CDR3 region has the DNA TGTGCCAGCAGACCCGGGACAAAGAACACTGAAGCTTTCTTT.

The chain uses TRBV18 and TRBJ1-4, with TRBD1 matching over 8 bases. CDR3 length equals 16 residues. In germline, CDR1 is KGHSH, CDR2 LQKENI. V shed 6 bases, J shed 3 bases, and the junction held 9 bases outside the gene matches. CDR3 protein: CASSAGQVLSNEKLFF. In DNA form, the CDR3 reads TGTGCCAGCTCGGCGGGACAGGTGTTGTCTAATGAAAAACTGTTTTTT. The whole variable domain, filled in from reference TRBV18 and TRBJ1-4, reads NAGVMQNPRHLVRRRGQEARLRCSPMKGHSHVYWYRQLPEEGLKFMVYLQKENIIDESGMPKERFSAEFPKEGPSILRIQQVVRGDSAAYFCASSAGQVLSNEKLFFGSGTQLSVL.

V usage is TRBV7-9 and J usage is TRBJ2-3, with 10 bases lining up with TRBD1. This CDR3 is 16 amino acids long. Per the germline V gene, CDR1 is SEHNR and CDR2 is FQNEAQ (reference sequence). The trim removed 3 bases at V and 2 bases at J, leaving 5 bases unmatched. This chain's CDR3 is CASSFGQGGFTDTQYF. For the CDR3, the DNA is TGTGCCAGCAGCTTTGGACAGGGGGGATTCACAGATACGCAGTATTTT. Full variable domain (outside the CDR3, taken from reference TRBV7-9 and TRBJ2-3): DTGVSQNPRHKITKRGQNVTFRCDPISEHNRLYWYRQTLGQGPEFLTYFQNEAQLEKSRLLSDRFSAERPKGSFSTLEIQRTEQGDSAMYLCASSFGQGGFTDTQYFGPGTRLTVL.

The chain recombines TRBV6-6 with TRBJ1-4; 9 nucleotides line up with TRBD1. There are 15 residues in the CDR3. Germline V gene sequence: CDR1 MNHNY, CDR2 SVGAGI (reference sequence). V lost 6 bases to trimming and J lost 0 bases; unmatched junction nucleotides: 2. The CDR3 DNA sequence: TGTGCCAGCAGGAGGACAGGGGCAACTAATGAAAAACTGTTTTTT. Protein sequence: CASRRTGATNEKLFF.

The rearrangement uses TRBV5-5 and TRBJ1-1; 7 nucleotides match TRBD1. V gave up 4 bases and J gave up 0 bases; unmatched junction bases: 9. Germline assignment: CDR1 SGHKS and CDR2 YYEKEE (reference sequence). This CDR3 has 16 residues. CDR3 residues: CASSLGDSSMNTEAFF. Written as DNA, the CDR3 is TGTGCCAGCAGCCTAGGGGACAGCTCCATGAACACTGAAGCTTTCTTT.

In the case of this clone: Distinct nucleotide sequences in the sample also encode this CDR3. The rearrangement uses TRBV18 and TRBJ1-1, with TRBD1 matching over 11 bases. Per germline, CDR1 KGHSH and CDR2 LQKENI. V shed 2 bases, J shed 4 bases, and the junction held 0 bases outside the gene matches. The CDR3 consists of 14 residues. The CDR3 sequence is CASSPGTGGTEAFF. In DNA form, the CDR3 reads TGTGCCAGCTCACCAGGGACAGGGGGCACTGAAGCTTTCTTT.

The CDR3 sequence is CASSLGGRDTQYF. In DNA form, the CDR3 reads TGTGCCAGCAGCTTAGGGGGCAGAGATACGCAGTATTTT. The rearrangement links TRBV7-6 to TRBJ2-3, with TRBD1 as a possible D gene (5 bases). V was trimmed by 1 base and J by 5 bases, leaving 7 bases between them. CDR3 length: 13 amino acids. From germline, CDR1 is SGHVS and CDR2 FNYEAQ.

The chain uses TRBV2 and TRBJ2-2; tentatively, D is TRBD2 (5 bases). Trimming stripped 6 bases from V and 1 base from J, with 12 bases between. The V gene's germline CDR1 is SNHLY and CDR2 FYNNEI. The CDR3 has 15 amino acids. CDR3 protein: CASRERVGNTGELFF. For the CDR3, the DNA is TGTGCCAGCAGGGAGAGGGTCGGGAACACCGGGGAGCTGTTTTTT.

CDR3 sequence: CASSLMQKAYEQYF. For the CDR3, the DNA is TGTGCCAGCAGCTTAATGCAGAAAGCCTACGAGCAGTACTTC. The genes are TRBV11-2 and TRBJ2-7; D is unclear. CDR1 and CDR2 (germline): SGHAT, FQNNGV. The CDR3 length is 14 residues. Trimming stripped 2 bases from V and 2 bases from J, with 10 bases between. Variable domain in full (rest from reference TRBV11-2 and TRBJ2-7): EAGVAQSPRYKIIEKRQSVAFWCNPISGHATLYWYQQILGQGPKLLIQFQNNGVVDDSQLPKDRFSAERLKGVDSTLKIQPAKLEDSAVYLCASSLMQKAYEQYFGPGTRLTVT.

The chain links TRBV15 to TRBJ1-5; D is unresolved. Deletions cut 1 base from V and 5 bases from J, with 9 bases between. The length of the CDR3 is 14 residues. Germline CDR1 LNHNV, CDR2 YYDKDF (reference sequence). The CDR3, as DNA: TGTGCCACCAGCAGAGCTACTGAGGATCAGCCCCAGCATTTT. Amino acids: CATSRATEDQPQHF.

This clone appeared a few times. V is TRBV28 and J is TRBJ1-2; D not certain. The CDR3 consists of 17 residues. The V gene lost 6 bases and the J gene lost 4 bases, with 24 bases spanning the gap. Germline loops: CDR1 MDHEN, CDR2 SYDVKM. The CDR3 nucleotides read TGTGCCAGCAGGTACCCTGCATCAGACTCTAGAGGCTATGGCTACACCTTC. It is translated as CASRYPASDSRGYGYTF.

This sequence joins TRBV9 and TRBJ1-1; tentatively, D is TRBD1 (6 bases). Trimming took 3 bases from V and 5 from J, leaving 17 bases between them. Germline values: CDR1 SGDLS, CDR2 YYNGEE. The CDR3 has 15 amino acids. In DNA, the CDR3 is TGTGCCAGCAGCGCCCCGCCGCAGGGGAGAACTGAAGCTTTCTTT. Its protein is CASSAPPQGRTEAFF.

This clone has just a few counts. The rearrangement links TRBV9 to TRBJ2-1; D unclear. Germline V lookup: CDR1 SGDLS, CDR2 YYNGEE. Trimming took 1 base from V and 3 from J, leaving 5 bases between them. CDR3 length: 13 amino acids. The CDR3 region is CASSVNNYNEQFF. The CDR3 nucleotides are TGTGCCAGCAGCGTAAACAACTACAATGAGCAGTTCTTC.

The genes are TRBV7-9 and TRBJ2-7; 7 bases align to TRBD1. Germline trimming cut 6 bases from V and 2 bases from J; bases unmatched to any gene: 4. Germline V lookup: CDR1 SEHNR, CDR2 FQNEAQ (reference sequence). This CDR3 spans 13 amino acids. The CDR3 DNA sequence: TGTGCCAGCAGTGACGGACAGGCCTACGAGCAGTACTTC. Amino acids: CASSDGQAYEQYF.